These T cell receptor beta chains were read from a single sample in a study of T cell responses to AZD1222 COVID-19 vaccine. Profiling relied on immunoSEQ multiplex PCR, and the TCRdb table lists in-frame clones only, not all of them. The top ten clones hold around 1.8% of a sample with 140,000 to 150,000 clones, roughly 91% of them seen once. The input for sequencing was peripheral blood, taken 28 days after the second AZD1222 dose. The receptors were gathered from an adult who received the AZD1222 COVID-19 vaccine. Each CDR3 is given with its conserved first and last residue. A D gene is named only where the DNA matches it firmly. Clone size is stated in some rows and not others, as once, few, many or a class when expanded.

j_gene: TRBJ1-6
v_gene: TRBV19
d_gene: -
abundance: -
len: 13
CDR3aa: CASSIGINSPLHF
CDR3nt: TGTGCCAGTAGTATAGGGATCAATTCACCCCTCCACTTT

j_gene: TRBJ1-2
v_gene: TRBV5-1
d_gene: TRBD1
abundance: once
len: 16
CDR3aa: CASSHETGGTNYGYTF
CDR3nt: TGCGCCAGCAGCCACGAGACAGGGGGAACTAACTATGGCTACACCTTC

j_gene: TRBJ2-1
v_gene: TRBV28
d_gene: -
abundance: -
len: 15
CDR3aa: CASSFRPGTYNEQFF
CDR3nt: TGTGCCAGCAGTTTTCGTCCGGGCACCTACAATGAGCAGTTCTTC

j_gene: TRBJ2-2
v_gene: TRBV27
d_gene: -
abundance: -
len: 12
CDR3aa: CASSFTAGELFF
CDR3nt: TGTGCCAGCAGTTTTACGGCCGGGGAGCTGTTTTTT

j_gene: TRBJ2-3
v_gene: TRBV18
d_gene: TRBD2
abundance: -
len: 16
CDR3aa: CASSPLGTSGTDTQYF
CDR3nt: TGTGCCAGCTCACCACTTGGGACTAGCGGCACAGATACGCAGTATTTT

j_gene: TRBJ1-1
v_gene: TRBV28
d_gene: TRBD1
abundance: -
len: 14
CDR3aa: CASSSQGAYTEAFF
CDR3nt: TGTGCCAGCAGTTCTCAGGGGGCTTACACTGAAGCTTTCTTT

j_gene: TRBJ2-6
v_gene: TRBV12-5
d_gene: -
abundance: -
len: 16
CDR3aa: CASGPGQLSGANVLTF
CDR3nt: TGTGCTAGTGGTCCCGGACAGCTCTCTGGGGCCAACGTCCTGACTTTC

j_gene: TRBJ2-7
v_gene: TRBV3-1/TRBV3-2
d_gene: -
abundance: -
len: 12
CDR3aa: CASSRKSYEQYF
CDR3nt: TGTGCCAGCAGCCGAAAGAGCTACGAGCAGTACTTC

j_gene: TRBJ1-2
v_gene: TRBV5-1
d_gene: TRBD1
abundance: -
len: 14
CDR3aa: CASSPDTGVAGYTF
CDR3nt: TGCGCCAGCAGCCCGGATACAGGGGTGGCTGGCTACACCTTC

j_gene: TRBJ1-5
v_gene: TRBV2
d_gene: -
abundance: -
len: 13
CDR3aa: CASSAGSNQPQHF
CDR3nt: TGTGCCAGCAGCGCAGGTAGCAATCAGCCCCAGCATTTT

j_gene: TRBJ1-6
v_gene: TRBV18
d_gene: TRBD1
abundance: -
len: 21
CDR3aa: CASSLTAKGQGAAGHDSPLHF
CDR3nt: TGTGCCAGCTCACTGACCGCAAAGGGACAGGGGGCTGCGGGCCACGATTCACCCCTCCACTTT

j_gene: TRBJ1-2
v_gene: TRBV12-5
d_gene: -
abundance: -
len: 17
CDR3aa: CASGLVRWEGSIYGYTF
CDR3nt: TGTGCTAGTGGTTTGGTACGTTGGGAAGGATCCATCTATGGCTACACCTTC

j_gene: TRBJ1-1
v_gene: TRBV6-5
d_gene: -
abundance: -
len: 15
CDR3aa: CASSPRGDSNTEAFF
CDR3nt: TGTGCCAGCAGTCCCCGGGGGGACTCGAACACTGAAGCTTTCTTT

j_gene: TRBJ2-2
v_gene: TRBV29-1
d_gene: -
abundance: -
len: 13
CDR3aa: CSVQGSNTGELFF
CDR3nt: TGCAGCGTACAGGGTTCGAACACCGGGGAGCTGTTTTTT

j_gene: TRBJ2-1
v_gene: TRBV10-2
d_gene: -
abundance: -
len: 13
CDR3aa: CALRKDSYNEQFF
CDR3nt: TGCGCCCTTCGAAAGGACAGTTACAATGAGCAGTTCTTC

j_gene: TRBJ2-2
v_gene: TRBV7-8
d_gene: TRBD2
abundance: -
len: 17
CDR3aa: CASSSASPSGGSGELFF
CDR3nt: TGTGCCAGCAGCTCGGCAAGCCCTAGCGGGGGATCCGGGGAGCTGTTTTTT

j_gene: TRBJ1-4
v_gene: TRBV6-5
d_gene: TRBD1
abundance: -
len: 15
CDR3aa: CASSPDRGGSEKLFF
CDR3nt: TGTGCCAGCAGTCCGGACAGGGGGGGGTCTGAAAAACTGTTTTTT

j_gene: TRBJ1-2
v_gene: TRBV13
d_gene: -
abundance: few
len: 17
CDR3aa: CASSLGGILQPSYGYTF
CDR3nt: TGTGCCAGCAGCTTAGGCGGGATTCTCCAGCCTAGTTATGGCTACACCTTC

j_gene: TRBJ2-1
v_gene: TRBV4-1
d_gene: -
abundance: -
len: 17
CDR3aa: CASSQGISRFFYNEQFF
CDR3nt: TGCGCCAGCAGCCAAGGTATTAGCAGATTCTTCTACAATGAGCAGTTCTTC

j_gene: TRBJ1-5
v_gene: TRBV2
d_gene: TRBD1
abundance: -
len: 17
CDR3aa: CASSVRTGGLGNQPQHF
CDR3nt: TGTGCCAGCAGTGTCCGGACAGGGGGCTTAGGGAATCAGCCCCAGCATTTT

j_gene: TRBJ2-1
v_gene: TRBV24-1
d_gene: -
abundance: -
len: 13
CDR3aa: CATSDPSDLRWVF
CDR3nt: TGTGCCACCAGTGACCCTAGCGATTTAAGGTGGGTCTTC

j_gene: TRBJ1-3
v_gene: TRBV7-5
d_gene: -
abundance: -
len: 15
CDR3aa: CVRSSLDGERNTIYF
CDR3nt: TGTGTCAGAAGCTCCTTGGACGGTGAAAGAAACACCATATATTTT

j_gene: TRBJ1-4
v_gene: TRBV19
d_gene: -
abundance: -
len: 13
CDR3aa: CASRGAGVEKLFF
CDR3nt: TGTGCCAGTAGAGGGGCAGGGGTGGAAAAACTGTTTTTT

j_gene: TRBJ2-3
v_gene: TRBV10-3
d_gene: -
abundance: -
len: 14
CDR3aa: CAISAGLGTDTQYF
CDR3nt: TGTGCCATCAGTGCAGGGCTCGGGACTGATACGCAGTATTTT

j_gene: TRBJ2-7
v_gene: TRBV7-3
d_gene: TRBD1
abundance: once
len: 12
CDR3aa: CASGQGAGEQYF
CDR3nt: TGTGCCAGCGGCCAGGGGGCGGGTGAGCAGTACTTC

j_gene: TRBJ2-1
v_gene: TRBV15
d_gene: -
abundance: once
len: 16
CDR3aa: CATSSGTGGAKNEQFF
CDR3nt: TGTGCCACCAGCAGCGGGACGGGCGGGGCTAAAAATGAGCAGTTCTTC

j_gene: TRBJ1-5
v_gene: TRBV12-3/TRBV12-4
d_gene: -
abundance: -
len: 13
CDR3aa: CASRPDRNQPQHF
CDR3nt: TGTGCCAGCAGACCAGACAGGAATCAGCCCCAGCATTTT

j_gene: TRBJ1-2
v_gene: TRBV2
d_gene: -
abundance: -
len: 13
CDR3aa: CASSYSANYGYTF
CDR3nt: TGTGCCAGCTCTTACTCGGCTAACTATGGCTACACCTTC

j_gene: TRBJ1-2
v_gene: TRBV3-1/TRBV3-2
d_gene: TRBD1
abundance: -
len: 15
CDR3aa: CASSQSDRGNYGYTF
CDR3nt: TGTGCCAGCAGCCAGTCGGACAGGGGGAACTATGGCTACACCTTC

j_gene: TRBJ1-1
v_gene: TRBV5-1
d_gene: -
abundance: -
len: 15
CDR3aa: CASSLETTGNTEAFF
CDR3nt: TGCGCCAGCAGCTTGGAAACGACAGGGAACACTGAAGCTTTCTTT

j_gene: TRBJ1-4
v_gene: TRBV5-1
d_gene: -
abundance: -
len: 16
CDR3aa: CASSLGMIDGNEKLFF
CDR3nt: TGCGCCAGCAGCTTGGGGATGATAGACGGGAATGAAAAACTGTTTTTT

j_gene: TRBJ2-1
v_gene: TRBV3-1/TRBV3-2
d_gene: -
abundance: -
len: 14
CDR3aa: CASKRQSSYNEQFF
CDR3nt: TGTGCCAGCAAGAGACAGAGCTCCTACAATGAGCAGTTCTTC

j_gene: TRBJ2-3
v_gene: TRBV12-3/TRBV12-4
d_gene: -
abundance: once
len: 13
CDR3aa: CASRPTSTDTQYF
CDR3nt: TGTGCCAGCAGGCCGACTAGCACAGATACGCAGTATTTT

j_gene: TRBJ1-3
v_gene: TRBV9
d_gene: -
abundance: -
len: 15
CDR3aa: CASSVGGGTGNTIYF
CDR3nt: TGTGCCAGCAGCGTAGGGGGAGGGACTGGAAACACCATATATTTT

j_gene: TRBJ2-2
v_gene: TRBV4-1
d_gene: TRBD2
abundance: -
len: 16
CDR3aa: CASRTSGGARGGELFF
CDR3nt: TGCGCCAGCAGGACTAGCGGGGGGGCCAGGGGCGGGGAGCTGTTTTTT